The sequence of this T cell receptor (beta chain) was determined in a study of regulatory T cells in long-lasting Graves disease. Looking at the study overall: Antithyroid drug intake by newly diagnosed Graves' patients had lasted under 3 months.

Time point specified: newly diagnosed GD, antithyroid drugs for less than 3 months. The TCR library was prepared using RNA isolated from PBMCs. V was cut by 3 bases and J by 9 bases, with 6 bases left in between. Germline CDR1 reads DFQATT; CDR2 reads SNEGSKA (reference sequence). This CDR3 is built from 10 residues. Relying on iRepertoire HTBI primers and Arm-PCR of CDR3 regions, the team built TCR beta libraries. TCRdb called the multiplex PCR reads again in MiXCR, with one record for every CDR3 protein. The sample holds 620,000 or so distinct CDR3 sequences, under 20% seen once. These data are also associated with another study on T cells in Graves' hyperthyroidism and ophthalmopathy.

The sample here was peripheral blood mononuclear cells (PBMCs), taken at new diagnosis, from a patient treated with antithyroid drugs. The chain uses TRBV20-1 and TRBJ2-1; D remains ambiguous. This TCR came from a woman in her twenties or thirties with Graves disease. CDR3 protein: CSASLVEQFF. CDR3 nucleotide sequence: TGCAGTGCTAGCTTAGTTGAGCAGTTCTTC.